A selection of T cell receptor beta chains follows, all from one sample in a study of beta chain features in type 1 diabetes. Only in-frame clones appear in the TCRdb table, and some are missing; sequencing was by immunoSEQ multiplex PCR. The repertoire includes about 740,000 clones, about an eighth of them detected once, and approximately 0.022% sits in the top ten. Input material: naive CD4+ T cells from blood. The receptors were sampled from a man younger than 30 with type 1 diabetes. CDR3s leave out the opening cysteine and the closing phenylalanine or tryptophan.

j_gene,v_gene,CDR3aa
TRBJ2-1,TRBV9,ATREPTRRGNEQF
TRBJ2-3,TRBV5-4,ASSSRGGDTQY
TRBJ2-1,TRBV10-3,AISASGGPSYNEQF
TRBJ2-1,TRBV7-9,ASSPEGGLEQF
TRBJ1-1,TRBV7-6,ASSLDANTEAF
TRBJ1-6,TRBV4-1,ASSHVARVAGINRSYNSPLH
TRBJ1-4,TRBV30,AWSGGGISEKLF
TRBJ2-4,TRBV27,ASSYRDANIQY
TRBJ1-1,TRBV27,ASSSPGQGRTEAF
TRBJ2-3,TRBV19,ASSIRFRTESAGAQY
TRBJ2-5,TRBV4-2,ASSQGGTSQETQY
TRBJ1-1,TRBV29-1,SVALQGSVAF